The present T cell receptor beta chain was sequenced within a study of cytomegalovirus exposure and HLA in healthy donors (dated by TCRdb to 2016 to 2017). Describing the broader study: An earlier analysis of 550 to 700 of the donors reported approximately 300 Gb of sequence data and 117 million unique TCR beta sequences from about 179 million T cells. An early release that covered approximately 600 HLA-typed donors contained around 300 gigabases of sequencing data and 70 million to 100 million unique TCR sequences. Of the approximately 370 genotyped donors, less than 85% were placed in the genetic ancestry cluster associated with self-reported Caucasian donors. The study aimed to test whether signatures of past pathogen exposure could be identified by cataloging public T cell receptors. Using immunosequencing, the study profiled T cell repertoires from 666 subjects and related those repertoires to cytomegalovirus serostatus. Along with the approximately 670-subject first cohort, a separate validation cohort of around 120 different subjects was used. The study combined high-throughput TCR immunosequencing, statistical association of individual TCRs with disease status, and machine learning to predict cytomegalovirus infection status. A later analysis re-examined previously published TCR beta repertoires from roughly 650 donors and added high-resolution HLA genotyping to investigate patterns of TCR occurrence. Rather than drawing on any new phenotypic data, the later analysis identified candidate immune exposures from TCR beta sequences and the way those sequences occurred across donors. An earlier analysis of around 540 of the donors applied high-throughput TCR beta sequencing to assess whether each TCR beta V gene segment acted as functional or pseudogenic. Donor age, sex, ethnicity and CMV serostatus were compiled together with the repertoire data. A later genetic analysis used genome-wide SNP genotypes for about 55% of the 666 donors, treating that subset as a discovery cohort. All discovery cohort repertoires had been generated on a single sequencing platform. Both class I and class II loci were covered by HLA typing, at four-digit resolution. Typing coverage varied by locus: about 620-630 donors for A, B, C, DRB1 and DQB1; roughly 500 for DQA1; about 590 for DPA1; about 450 for DPB1. Four or five DR-DQ haplotypes were handled as single units for association and clustering because linkage in the cohort was strong. Across some 400 genotyped donors of the cohort, an average of about 240,000 unique TCR beta nucleotide sequences per donor were sequenced, and around 20% of those sequences were non-productive. General findings and caveats noted by the study authors: A later analysis found that HLA-associated TCR beta chains were more clonally expanded and had lower generation probabilities than equally common non-associated chains. Roughly 15 rarely observed V segments, including chromosome 9 orphons, were excluded from the earlier analysis of just under 600 of the donors because counts were too low. The presence/absence analyses assumed that sequencing depth was roughly uniform across donors, and that assumption may not be true. It was suggested by the authors that the approach could potentially be generalized to other disease states and immunological phenotypes. A later genetic analysis associated a missense DCLRE1C variant with V-gene and J-gene trimming of TCR beta chains, and an independent cohort replicated the association. Compared with the approximately 700-donor mean, donors in an Asian-associated ancestry cluster had fewer N-insertions in productive TCRs, according to a later genetic analysis. Because the 87-base-pair reads could not distinguish some IMGT-functional V segments, including TRBV6-2 and TRBV6-3, those segments were excluded. According to a later analysis, most CMV-associated TCR beta chains appeared to be HLA-restricted, and the HLA associations seemed to be driven largely by CMV exposure. In an earlier analysis of some 550 of the donors, most TCR beta V segments were observed in productive rearrangements about 87% or about 30% of the time, broadly matching IMGT annotations. CMV serostatus was the only immune exposure information available for the cohort. In the study, about 150 TCR beta chains were listed as associated with cytomegalovirus. Correlated functional status among segregating V segments might be attributable to linkage disequilibrium, but an unknown experimental factor could not be ruled out. HLA typing was unavailable for some donors at each locus, so association tests used only the typed subset. In a later analysis, TCR association rates were found to vary across HLA loci, with the most associated TCRs seen for DRB1 alleles and the fewest for HLA-C alleles. A group of highly shared sequence variants was considered likely to be a technical artifact of the sequencing pipeline. Most TCR sequences were observed very rarely across donors, whereas some public TCRs were present in many individuals. A further reported finding was that TCR beta sequences accurately predicted the HLA-A and HLA-B alleles for most subjects in the first cohort. Three of the identified cytomegalovirus-associated TCR beta chains were confirmed in vitro to be specific for cytomegalovirus antigens. In a later analysis, several top co-occurrence clusters were reported to appear linked to parvovirus B19, influenza, CMV and Epstein-Barr virus. Specific HLA alleles were associated with 15,000 to 20,000 TCR beta sequences at a false discovery rate of 0.05 in a later analysis. In this cohort, only TCR beta chains were sequenced, and detectable features were limited by the absence of alpha or paired-chain data. The classifier was reported to diagnose cytomegalovirus status with high specificity and sensitivity in both the original cohort and the validation cohort. When HLA alleles, especially DR and DQ, strongly co-occurred, attributing TCR associations to individual alleles was difficult.

The cohort comprised under 700 healthy bone marrow donors. At the time of sampling, all cohort members were nominally healthy, though unrecorded immune exposures were likely present. The donor tested CMV seropositive and was one of the 289 seropositive cohort members. A peripheral blood sample was provided by each donor, and peripheral blood mononuclear cells were used for TCR beta sequencing. The Qiagen DNeasy Blood Extraction Kit was used to extract genomic DNA from the blood cell samples. Points on this clone: This receptor's antigen is unknown. No clone much larger than this one lies a single base away; base qualities are absent.

At the junction V is shortened by 1 base and J by 0 bases; bases outside the gene matches: 6. The CDR3 measures 17 amino acids from cysteine to phenylalanine. Only the CDR3 DNA stays, 51 bases, in frame from base 1. The germline V gene supplies CDR1 SGHDT and CDR2 YYEEEE. The method was the immunoSEQ multiplex PCR assay. The multiplex PCR relied on a mix of 60 forward primers for TCR Vbeta segments and 13 reverse primers for TCR Jbeta segments. Amplification of the CDR3 region of rearranged TCR beta genes was performed with a multiplex PCR assay on genomic DNA. The Illumina HiSeq System was used to sequence the amplified TCR beta libraries as 87-base-pair reads. Concerning the study's data processing: A later analysis counted some 74 million unique TCR beta chains across the 666 repertoires, and some 11 million of these chains were shared by at least two donors. Raw reads were error-corrected and collapsed into unique sequences with a nearest-neighbor algorithm that merged closely related sequences to remove PCR and sequencing errors. To assign V, D and J gene segments, CDR3 sequences were aligned to IMGT reference sequences. For a sequence to be retained, a match of at least six nucleotides was required to both a V gene segment and a J gene segment. Rearrangements were classified as productive when the CDR3 lacked stop codons and remained in frame with V and J, and all other rearrangements were classified as non-productive. CDR3 was defined according to IMGT convention as the region running from the second conserved V-encoded cysteine to the conserved J-encoded phenylalanine. The earlier analysis of some 580 of the donors excluded any sequence lacking an unambiguous match to a single V gene segment. In an earlier analysis of about 590 of the donors, a V segment was called functional when productive rearrangements were above 56.7%, and segregating when the standard deviation between donors exceeded 5%. A statistical classification framework was built to diagnose cytomegalovirus status from the catalog of TCR beta chain sequences. In a later analysis, TCR nucleotide sequences were compared against IMGT/GENE-DB human TR gene sequences so that V and J genes could be assigned. Using the TCRdist pipeline, a later analysis assigned CDR3 sequences along with most-parsimonious VDJ recombination scenarios. A later analysis defined each TCR beta chain by its CDR3 amino acid sequence plus V-gene family, and excluded reads lacking a unique V-gene family. A later analysis removed roughly 590 highly shared, low-generation-probability nucleotide sequences to deal with suspected cross-contamination and a sequencing artifact. In a later analysis, a clonal expansion index for each public chain was calculated from normalized within-repertoire ranks of inferred template counts. Generation probabilities in a later analysis came from a VDJ recombination model fitted to out-of-frame rearrangements, and those results were checked against IGoR. A later analysis scored TCR-TCR, TCR-HLA and TCR-CMV co-occurrence with hypergeometric tests, applying a repertoire-size bias correction to TCR pairs. A later analysis estimated false discovery rates by permuting HLA or CMV assignments 20 times. In a later analysis, co-occurring TCRs were grouped using DBSCAN, and TCRdist sequence similarity was added for clustering within HLA-allele-positive subsets. Co-occurrence clustering excluded repertoires with fewer than 30,000 or more than 120,000 public chains, plus five with anomalous nucleotide sharing. TCRdb holds this immuneACCESS table with in-frame rearrangements only. Some clones are missing; in checked studies, unresolved V genes explain under half, and the rest has no known cause. For V, J and clone size, that table is used; D and trimming come from the DNA. The sample includes about 150,000 clones, with about 60% observed a single time. About 7.1% of the sample comes from the top ten.

The source is a woman aged 55-69 years in good health and CMV-seropositive. Material for sequencing was PBMCs. The chain was built from TRBV5-6 and TRBJ2-3, and 9 junction bases match TRBD2. The DNA sequence is as follows: TGTGCCAGCAGCTTGTACACCGGGACTAGCAGCACAGATACGCAGTATTTT. It specifies CASSLYTGTSSTDTQYF.